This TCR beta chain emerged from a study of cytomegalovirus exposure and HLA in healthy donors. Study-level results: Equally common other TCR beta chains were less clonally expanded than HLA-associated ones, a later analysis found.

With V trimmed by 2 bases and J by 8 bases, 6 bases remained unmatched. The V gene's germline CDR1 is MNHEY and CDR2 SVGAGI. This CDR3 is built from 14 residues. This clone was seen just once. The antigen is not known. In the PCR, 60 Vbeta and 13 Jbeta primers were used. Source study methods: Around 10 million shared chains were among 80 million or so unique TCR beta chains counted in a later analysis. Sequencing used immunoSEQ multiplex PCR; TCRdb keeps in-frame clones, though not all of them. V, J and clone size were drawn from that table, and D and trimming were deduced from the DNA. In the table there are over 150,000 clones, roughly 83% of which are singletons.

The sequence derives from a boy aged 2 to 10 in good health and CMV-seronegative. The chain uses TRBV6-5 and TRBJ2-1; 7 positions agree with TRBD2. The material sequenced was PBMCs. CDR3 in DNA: TGTGCCAGCAGTTACAGGACTAGGGGTGATGAGCAGTTCTTC. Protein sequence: CASSYRTRGDEQFF.